This section outlines one TCR beta chain sequence together with its context. The CDR3 is 14 amino acids. V lost 4 bases to trimming and J lost 3 bases, with 13 bases between them. Germline values: CDR1 KGHSH, CDR2 LQKENI. Original methodology: Estimates of nucleated cell counts were drawn from the amplification of reference gene primers. Libraries were prepared by immunoSEQ multiplex PCR; TCRdb keeps only in-frame clonotypes and omits some of them. V, J and clone size were drawn from that table, and D and trimming were deduced from the DNA. The sample holds about 250,000 clones, over 70% seen once. The data were taken from a study of blood T cell repertoires in COVID-19.

This receptor was taken from a woman at least 80 years old with acute or convalescent COVID-19. The J gene is TRBJ2-7, the V gene TRBV18; D is perhaps TRBD1 (6 bases). Sequencing was done on a sample of peripheral blood. CDR3 protein: CASSLVQGIYEQYF. The CDR3 DNA reads as TGTGCCAGCTCACTTGTCCAGGGGATCTACGAGCAGTACTTC.